The 21 T cell receptor beta chains in this list originate from one sample, sequenced in a study of shared clonotypes between healthy human individuals. The protocol was immunoSEQ multiplex PCR, while the TCRdb copy is restricted to in-frame clones and leaves out a portion. The profile shows under 2.5 million clones, just under 95% of them singletons. The source material was naive CD4+ T cells from PBMCs. The subset: CD45RA+ positively selected. The source of these receptors is a man younger than 35 in good health. Some clones in this sample may be carry-over from other donors' samples.

The gene calls are TRBV29-1 and TRBJ2-7; 7 nucleotides agree with TRBD1. V was pared by 8 bases and J by 6 bases, with 1 base of the junction left unmatched. Looked up from germline, CDR1 is SQVTM and CDR2 is ANQGSEA. CDR3 length: 9 amino acids. The CDR3 DNA is TGCAGCCCAGGGGGCGAGCAGTACTTC. Amino acids: CSPGGEQYF.

This clone has a single count. The chain couples TRBV5-1 to TRBJ2-1; TRBD2 matches at 10 bases. With V trimmed by 0 bases and J by 6 bases, 9 bases remained unmatched. This CDR3 is 17 amino acids long. Germline values: CDR1 SGHRS, CDR2 YFSETQ. The CDR3 coding sequence is TGCGCCAGCAGCTTGGAGGCTTTAGCGGGAGGTTCCAATGAGCAGTTCTTC. Residues: CASSLEALAGGSNEQFF.

This chain uses TRBV28 with TRBJ2-4; 13 nucleotides agree with TRBD2. Germline V lookup: CDR1 MDHEN, CDR2 SYDVKM. The V segment lost 3 bases and the J segment 3 bases; nucleotides outside the gene matches: 5. The CDR3 totals 17 residues. The CDR3 bases are TGTGCCAGCAGTTTTCTTCGACTAGCGGGAGGCAAAAACATTCAGTACTTC. Translated: CASSFLRLAGGKNIQYF.

V gene TRBV11-3 combines with J gene TRBJ2-5; D is ambiguous. This CDR3 comprises 13 residues. Deletions cut 3 bases from V and 2 bases from J, with 7 bases between. Germline V lookup: CDR1 SGHNT, CDR2 YENEEA. The CDR3 bases are TGTGCCAGCAGCTTCGGCCAGCAAGAGACCCAGTACTTC. Its protein is CASSFGQQETQYF.

The chain combines TRBV28 with TRBJ2-5; D is undetermined. The CDR3 runs 14 residues. Germline CDR1 reads MDHEN; CDR2 reads SYDVKM. V was shortened by 6 bases and J by 2 bases, with 13 bases between the two germline ends. CDR3 loop: CASRDRGAQETQYF. The CDR3 DNA reads as TGTGCCAGCAGGGATCGAGGAGCTCAAGAGACCCAGTACTTC.

The chain recombines TRBV19 with TRBJ2-1; D remains ambiguous. Trimming stripped 3 bases from V and 0 bases from J, with 9 bases between. Germline CDR1 is LNHDA and CDR2 is SQIVND (reference sequence). This CDR3 region has 15 residues. The CDR3 loop reads CASSIEMSSYNEQFF. The CDR3 nucleotides are TGTGCCAGTAGTATCGAGATGTCCTCCTACAATGAGCAGTTCTTC. Drawing the rest from reference TRBV19 and TRBJ2-1, the complete variable domain is DGGITQSPKYLFRKEGQNVTLSCEQNLNHDAMYWYRQDPGQGLRLIYYSQIVNDFQKGDIAEGYSVSREKKESFPLTVTSAQKNPTAFYLCASSIEMSSYNEQFFGPGTRLTVL.

The chain couples TRBV6-6 to TRBJ1-5; D is ambiguous. CDR1 and CDR2 from the germline V gene are MNHNY and SVGAGI (reference sequence). There are 15 residues in the CDR3. V was cut by 2 bases and J by 1 base, with 9 bases left in between. The chain's CDR3 is CASSYPTESNQPQHF. The CDR3 nucleotides are TGTGCCAGCAGTTACCCTACGGAAAGCAATCAGCCCCAGCATTTT.

This chain links TRBV15 with TRBJ1-4, with D tentatively TRBD1 (6 bases). This CDR3 region has 16 residues. CDR1 and CDR2 (germline): LNHNV, YYDKDF (reference sequence). V lost 1 base and J lost 2, with 11 bases in between. The CDR3 reads CATSRVRGGTNEKLFF. The CDR3 DNA follows: TGTGCCACCAGCAGAGTTAGAGGGGGTACTAATGAAAAACTGTTTTTT.

V and J are TRBV27 and TRBJ2-1, with 7 bases identical to TRBD2. J lost 4 bases, V lost 2 bases, and 2 bases had no gene match. The CDR3 totals 14 residues. Germline V lookup: CDR1 MNHEY, CDR2 SMNVEV (reference sequence). DNA of the CDR3: TGTGCCAGCAGTTTACTGCGGGGGTACAATGAGCAGTTCTTC. Translated: CASSLLRGYNEQFF.

The V and J genes are TRBV9 and TRBJ2-2; TRBD1 aligns across 8 bases. The CDR3 runs 15 residues. V gave up 2 bases and J gave up 6 bases; unmatched junction bases: 6. From germline, CDR1 is SGDLS and CDR2 YYNGEE. DNA for the CDR3: TGTGCCAGCAGCGTCGGACAGGGCGGGCCCGGGGAGCTGTTTTTT. It is translated as CASSVGQGGPGELFF. The variable domain in full, with the rest retrieved from reference TRBV9 and TRBJ2-2, is DSGVTQTPKHLITATGQRVTLRCSPRSGDLSVYWYQQSLDQGLQFLIQYYNGEERAKGNILERFSAQQFPDLHSELNLSSLELGDSALYFCASSVGQGGPGELFFGEGSRLTVL.

The chain is built from TRBV6-5 and TRBJ2-1; D might be TRBD1 (5 bases). V dropped 7 bases and J dropped 4 bases, with 14 bases sitting between them. The CDR3 totals 14 residues. The V gene's germline CDR1 is MNHEY and CDR2 SVGAGI. The CDR3 protein is CASNPRGPYNEQFF. In DNA, the CDR3 is TGTGCCAGCAATCCAAGGGGTCCTTACAATGAGCAGTTCTTC.

Details on this clone: This specimen includes other DNA sequences encoding the same CDR3. The CDR3 protein is CASSSPYTEAFF. The CDR3 bases are TGTGCCAGCAGTTCCCCATACACTGAAGCTTTCTTT. The genes are TRBV28 and TRBJ1-1; D unresolved. Trimming took off 4 bases at V and 3 bases at J, with 6 bases between the two ends. The germline V gene has CDR1 MDHEN and CDR2 SYDVKM. The length of the CDR3 is 12 residues.

The sample holds a few counts of this clone. V usage is TRBV2 and J usage is TRBJ1-1, with no clear D. The V gene lost 8 bases and the J gene lost 0 bases, with 7 bases spanning the gap. The CDR3 consists of 12 residues. Germline V gene lookup returns CDR1 SNHLY and CDR2 FYNNEI. This chain's CDR3 is CASFTLNTEAFF. Written as DNA, the CDR3 is TGTGCCAGCTTTACCTTGAACACTGAAGCTTTCTTT.

The genes are TRBV5-1 and TRBJ2-2; maybe TRBD2 (5 bases). V gave up 0 bases and J gave up 7 bases, with 13 bases separating them. Germline V gene data show CDR1 as SGHRS and CDR2 as YFSETQ. This CDR3 comprises 15 residues. The CDR3 coding sequence is TGCGCCAGCAGCTTGGCCTTAGTAGAGGGCGGGGAGCTGTTTTTT. This codes for CASSLALVEGGELFF. Full variable domain (outside the CDR3, taken from reference TRBV5-1 and TRBJ2-2): KAGVTQTPRYLIKTRGQQVTLSCSPISGHRSVSWYQQTPGQGLQFLFEYFSETQRNKGNFPGRFSGRQFSNSRSEMNVSTLELGDSALYLCASSLALVEGGELFFGEGSRLTVL.

The chain is built from TRBV7-9 and TRBJ2-7, with 7 bases that match TRBD1. V was clipped by 4 bases and J by 0 bases; unmatched bases: 9. The CDR3 length is 16 residues. Germline V gives CDR1 SEHNR, CDR2 FQNEAQ (reference sequence). This chain's CDR3 is CASSSPGTVSSYEQYF. The CDR3 DNA sequence: TGTGCCAGCAGCTCCCCCGGGACAGTCAGCTCCTACGAGCAGTACTTC.

The rearrangement uses TRBV28 and TRBJ1-5, with 7 bases lining up with TRBD1. J gave up 3 bases and V 7 bases, and 6 bases lay outside the gene matches. CDR3 length: 14 residues. Germline CDR1 is MDHEN and CDR2 is SYDVKM. CDR3 residues: CASIRGQNNQPQHF. As DNA, the CDR3 is TGTGCCAGCATACGGGGACAGAACAATCAGCCCCAGCATTTT.

The chain combines TRBV19 with TRBJ2-3; TRBD2 agrees at 9 bases. This CDR3 spans 17 amino acids. From germline, CDR1 is LNHDA and CDR2 SQIVND (reference sequence). V lost 3 bases and J lost 5; bases outside the gene matches: 12. The CDR3 sequence is CASSIPALAGPLDTQYF. CDR3 nucleotides: TGTGCCAGTAGTATCCCTGCGCTAGCGGGGCCCCTAGATACGCAGTATTTT.

The genes are TRBV25-1 and TRBJ2-1; D gene ambiguous. V dropped 7 bases and J dropped 9 bases, with 10 bases sitting between them. The CDR3 is 11 amino acids. The germline V gene encodes CDR1 MGHDK and CDR2 SYGVNS. This CDR3 is CASMEVGEQFF. Here the CDR3 DNA reads TGTGCCAGCATGGAAGTCGGTGAGCAGTTCTTC.

The chain has TRBV30 and TRBJ1-6, with D tentatively TRBD1 (6 bases). V lost 0 bases and J lost 10, with 13 bases in between. Germline values: CDR1 GTSNPN, CDR2 SVGIG (reference sequence). CDR3 length: 14 amino acids. Written as DNA, the CDR3 is TGTGCCTGGAGTGTACACGGGACAAGATCACCCCTCCACTTT. Its protein product is CAWSVHGTRSPLHF.

The genes are TRBV2 and TRBJ2-1; D is perhaps TRBD2 (5 bases). Germline loops: CDR1 SNHLY, CDR2 FYNNEI. The CDR3 has 13 amino acids. The V gene lost 4 bases and the J gene lost 5 bases, with 9 bases spanning the gap. The CDR3 bases are TGTGCCAGCAGTGCTGAGACTAACAATGAGCAGTTCTTC. It specifies CASSAETNNEQFF.

The V call is TRBV5-1, the J call TRBJ2-3; 9 nucleotides line up with TRBD1. The CDR3 runs 14 residues. Germline assignment: CDR1 SGHRS and CDR2 YFSETQ. V lost 4 bases to trimming and J lost 3 bases; unmatched junction nucleotides: 3. The CDR3 DNA reads as TGCGCCAGCAGCGACAGGGGGGAAACAGATACGCAGTATTTT. Translated: CASSDRGETDTQYF.